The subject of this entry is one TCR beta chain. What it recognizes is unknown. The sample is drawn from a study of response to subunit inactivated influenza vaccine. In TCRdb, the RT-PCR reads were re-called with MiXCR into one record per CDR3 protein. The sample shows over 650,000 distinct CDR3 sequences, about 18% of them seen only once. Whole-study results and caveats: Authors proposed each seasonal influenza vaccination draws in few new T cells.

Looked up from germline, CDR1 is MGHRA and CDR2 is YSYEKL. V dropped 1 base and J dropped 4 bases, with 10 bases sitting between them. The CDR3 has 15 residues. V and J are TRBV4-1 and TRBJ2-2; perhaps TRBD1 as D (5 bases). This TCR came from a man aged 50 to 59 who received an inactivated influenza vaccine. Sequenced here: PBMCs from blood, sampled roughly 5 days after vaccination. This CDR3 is CASSQGREPTGELFF. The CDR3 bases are TGCGCCAGCAGCCAAGGCAGGGAACCCACCGGGGAGCTGTTTTTT.